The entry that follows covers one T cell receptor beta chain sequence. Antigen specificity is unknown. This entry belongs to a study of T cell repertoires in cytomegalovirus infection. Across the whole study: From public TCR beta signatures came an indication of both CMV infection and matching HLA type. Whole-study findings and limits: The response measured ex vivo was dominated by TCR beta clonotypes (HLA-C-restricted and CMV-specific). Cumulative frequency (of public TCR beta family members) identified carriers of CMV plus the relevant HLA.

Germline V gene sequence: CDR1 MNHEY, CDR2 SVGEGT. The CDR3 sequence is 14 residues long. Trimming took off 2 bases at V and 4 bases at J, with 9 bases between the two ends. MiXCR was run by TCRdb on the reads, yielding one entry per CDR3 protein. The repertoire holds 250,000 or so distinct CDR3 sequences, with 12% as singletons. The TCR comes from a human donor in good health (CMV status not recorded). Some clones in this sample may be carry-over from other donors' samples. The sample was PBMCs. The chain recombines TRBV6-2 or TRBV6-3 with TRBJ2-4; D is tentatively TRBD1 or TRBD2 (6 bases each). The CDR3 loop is CASSYGGPKNIQYF. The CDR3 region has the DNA TGTGCCAGCAGTTACGGGGGGCCAAAAAACATTCAGTACTTC.